This T cell receptor beta chain was identified during a study of post-analysis software for immune sequencing data (dated by TCRdb to 2015 to 2017). Looking at the study overall: The recorded disease courses included relapsing-remitting, secondary progressive and progressive-relapsing multiple sclerosis, and some patients had no subtype annotation. A subset of samples was prepared in parallel using single-end sample barcoding, then pooled and co-amplified after Illumina adapter ligation. Patient repertoires were compared against roughly 10 previously published healthy control repertoires from donors aged roughly 6 to 26 years.

In this sample, this clonotype turned up a few times. Its antigen target is currently unknown. The sample holds no much larger clone one base away, and base qualities are not on file. The full study reports these points: When samples were clustered directly using the F measure, samples prepared in the same batch co-clustered strongly, which prompted a batch-effect correction. The control group was slightly older than the multiple sclerosis patient group. Four to six TRBV segments, including TRBV5-6, TRBV5-1 and TRBV20-1, were significantly more frequent in patients than controls. Multiple sclerosis patients had significantly lower normalized Chao1 diversity than controls, a result that suggests substantial peripheral T-cell clonal expansion.

To demonstrate the VDJtools post-analysis software, TCR beta repertoires were profiled from the peripheral blood of more than ten young patients with multiple sclerosis. The multiple sclerosis patients were children and adolescents ranging in age from roughly 6 to 15 years. The receptor library was made with PCR. Instrument on record: Illumina HiSeq 2500. To reduce PCR and sequencing biases, unique molecular identifiers were incorporated into the TCR beta cDNA libraries. Per 1 to 10 million input T cells, roughly 0.5 million cDNA molecules were obtained, such that each molecule approximated one T cell. The patient libraries were prepared and sequenced with the same protocol used for the earlier healthy control dataset. Samples belonging to the same batch were prepared together, multiplexed and sequenced on a shared HiSeq lane. As for how the authors treated the data: MIGEC was used to process the raw barcoded reads, and molecular identifier groups with only a single read were discarded before consensus assembly and CDR3 extraction. VDJtools was used for post-analysis of the clonotype tables, with diversity normalized by down-sampling every dataset to the smallest sample size. To correct batch-related cross-sample contamination, repertoire overlap clustering matched CDR3 amino acid sequences but not nucleotide sequences. The public reads were reprocessed in TCRdb via fastp at Q25 and MiXCR, keeping in-frame beta chains. Merged by CDR3 protein, the rows form single entries marked with the most common genes and DNA. These V and J calls are TCRdb output, not the study's own analysis. A total of some 690,000 distinct CDR3 sequences appear in this sample, approximately 60% of them only once. Approximately 10% of the sample lies in the top ten.

From the cysteine up to the phenylalanine, the CDR3 has a length of 11 residues. The entry retains the CDR3 DNA only, 33 bases that are in frame from base 1. Deletion took 9 bases off V and 6 bases off J, with a span of 10 bases between the germline ends. CDR1 and CDR2 are drawn from the germline V gene (reference sequence): LNHNV, YYDKDF. This clonotype was obtained from a girl aged 2-10 years with multiple sclerosis. The rearrangement combines TRBV15 with TRBJ2-3; there is no confident call for the D gene. The material sequenced was blood. The DNA sequence reads TGTGCCACGGCCATTAGGGATACGCAGTATTTT. The resulting protein is CATAIRDTQYF.